This T cell receptor beta chain is from a study of T cell responses to AZD1222 COVID-19 vaccine. Study results and limitations: Baseline serology detected seropositivity in only a handful of AZD1222 recipients. Reports indicate that nearly half of spike-specific TCRs are directed at unmutated variant regions. There were vaccine-associated CD4 TCRs across spike, dominant at 160-218 and 743-854.

Concerning this clone: The antigen is undetermined.

Generated by immunoSEQ multiplex PCR, the TCRdb table keeps only in-frame clones and is missing some. The table has tens of thousands of clones, around 85% seen once; the top ten hold about 12%. The source is an adult who received the AZD1222 COVID-19 vaccine. The input for sequencing was peripheral blood, taken 28 days after the second AZD1222 dose.

CDR3 region: CASSFQPGAGANVLTF. The CDR3 DNA sequence: TGCGCCAGCAGCTTCCAACCAGGGGCTGGGGCCAACGTCCTGACTTTC. The chain has TRBV5-1 and TRBJ2-6; TRBD1 is a possible D gene (6 bases). V lost 2 bases and J lost 2, with 11 bases in between. Germline V lookup: CDR1 SGHRS, CDR2 YFSETQ. The CDR3 contains 16 residues.